This T cell receptor (beta chain) was profiled in a study of radiotherapy plus CTLA-4 blockade in lung cancer. The method was immunoSEQ multiplex PCR; TCRdb's version includes in-frame clones alone and lacks a portion of them. The repertoire holds 25,000 to 40,000 clones, roughly three quarters seen once, with roughly 5% in the top ten. Germline assignment: CDR1 SGHKS and CDR2 YYEKEE (reference sequence). This CDR3 has 16 amino acids. Trimming took 0 bases from V and 0 from J, leaving 9 bases between them. The sample in question was peripheral blood, obtained from a patient treated with radiotherapy plus ipilimumab. The clonotype comes from a human donor with non-small cell lung cancer whose response to radiotherapy plus ipilimumab could not be evaluated. The genes are TRBV5-5 and TRBJ2-2; D is ambiguous. The CDR3 is CASSLGPSANTGELFF. The CDR3 bases are TGTGCCAGCAGCTTGGGCCCGAGCGCGAACACCGGGGAGCTGTTTTTT. Full variable domain (remainder filled in from reference TRBV5-5 and TRBJ2-2): DAGVTQSPTHLIKTRGQQVTLRCSPISGHKSVSWYQQVLGQGPQFIFQYYEKEERGRGNFPDRFSARQFPNYSSELNVNALLLGDSALYLCASSLGPSANTGELFFGEGSRLTVL.